These T cell receptor beta chains were read from a single sample in a study of blood T cells in healthy people across ages. TCRdb fed the 5' RACE reads into MiXCR, producing one record per CDR3 protein. In the table there are approximately 2,000,000 distinct CDR3 sequences, approximately 40% of which are singletons. What was sequenced was blood. The receptors here all came from a human donor in good health. Each CDR3 is given with its conserved first and last residue.

TRBV7-8	TRBJ2-7	CASSLGWTADFSYEQYF
TRBV12-3/TRBV12-4	TRBJ1-5	CASSFLGGGLPYSNQPQHF
TRBV7-2	TRBJ1-6	CASSSTLGGASPLHF
TRBV27	TRBJ1-5	CATRGVDLNQPQHF
TRBV29-1	TRBJ1-1	CSAGPRLRGTEAFF
TRBV20-1	TRBJ1-2	CSAKGNHDGYTF
TRBV29-1	TRBJ2-7	CSASRGPSNEQYF
TRBV7-9	TRBJ2-7	CASSPPGGAHEQYF
TRBV27	TRBJ2-3	CASARGIDTDTQYF
TRBV20-1	TRBJ2-1	CSAYGTSGSGNEQFF
TRBV24-1	TRBJ2-3	CATSTGDTQYF
TRBV12-3/TRBV12-4	TRBJ2-7	CASTKAQGAYEQYF
TRBV4-2	TRBJ2-1	CASSQDQTGGAYNEQFF
TRBV7-9	TRBJ2-5	CASSFGLNQETQYF
TRBV4-3	-	CASSQDILGTEQYF
TRBV6-6	TRBJ1-2	CASVGTNYGYTF
TRBV24-1	TRBJ2-7	CATSDGSYEQYF
TRBV29-1	TRBJ1-2	CSVAPGGSVNYGYTF
TRBV6-5	TRBJ1-2	CASSYATGGYTF
TRBV29-1	TRBJ2-1	CSAPGQGSHNEQFF
TRBV7-2	TRBJ2-7	CASSPQPPWDGYEQYF
TRBV6-1	TRBJ2-7	CASSDIAGSSYEQYF
TRBV6-2/TRBV6-3	TRBJ2-5	CASSYSSEGFQETQYF
TRBV20-1	TRBJ1-2	CSARRDRGRGYTF
TRBV4-3	TRBJ2-2	CASSLLKPPFTGELFF
TRBV5-6	TRBJ1-2	CASSPPGQGWNGYTF
TRBV20-1	TRBJ1-3	CSARDGTETIYF
TRBV9	TRBJ2-1	CAGSTGTSGDYNEQFF
TRBV5-5	TRBJ1-5	CASSFWDRGNQPQHF
TRBV20-1	TRBJ1-5	CSASKWARNQPQHF
TRBV6-1	-	CASSELSYGQETQYF
TRBV12-3/TRBV12-4	TRBJ2-7	CASSMSGTGVYEQYF
TRBV2	TRBJ2-3	CASKGSATDTQYF
TRBV28	TRBJ1-2	CASSLVVNGYTF
TRBV2	TRBJ2-3	CASRTRGTTGDTQYF
TRBV10-3	TRBJ2-3	CAIWAGASTDTQYF
TRBV4-3	TRBJ2-3	CASSRGLAGGRLSTDTQYF
TRBV27	TRBJ1-2	CASKKGGNGYTF
TRBV28	-	CASGKKTQYF
TRBV5-1	TRBJ2-1	CASSLDPSGGINEQFF
TRBV12-3/TRBV12-4	TRBJ2-6	CASSSSRRTSGANVPTF
TRBV12-3/TRBV12-4	TRBJ2-3	CASSFFVGTDTQYF
TRBV4-3	TRBJ2-1	CASSQDMEGRGFDEQFF
TRBV29-1	TRBJ1-2	CSALGGDRGSYGYTF
TRBV7-8	TRBJ2-3	CASSSYRDRGGAQYF
TRBV7-2	TRBJ2-3	CASSSGTGGFSTDTQYF
TRBV29-1	TRBJ2-3	CSVDRGSATDTQYF
TRBV29-1	TRBJ2-3	CSVAATDTQYF